Each of the 19 T cell receptor beta chains below was sequenced from the same sample in a study of blood T cell repertoires in COVID-19 (dated by TCRdb to the early 2020s). Receptor libraries were prepared by the immunoSEQ multiplex PCR assay. In its TCRdb copy, this immuneACCESS table keeps in-frame sequences only and misses some clones. Where compared with another copy, unresolved V genes explain less than half of these, and the others have no known cause. The sample data list around 200,000 clones, and over 75% of these were observed just once. Around 2.8% of the sample rests with the top ten. The specimen was peripheral blood. The receptors here all came from a woman over 75 with active or convalescent COVID-19.

This chain joins TRBV16 and TRBJ1-5; 7 bases match TRBD1. This CDR3 is 17 amino acids long. V was clipped by 2 bases and J by 2 bases; unmatched bases: 9. CDR1 is KGHSY, CDR2 FQNENV, per germline. The CDR3: CASSQMAIGQGNQPQHF. For the CDR3, the DNA is TGTGCCAGCAGCCAAATGGCGATTGGACAGGGCAATCAGCCCCAGCATTTT.

This sequence joins TRBV19 and TRBJ2-1; TRBD2 matches at 12 bases. The J segment lost 8 bases and the V segment lost 5 bases, leaving 7 bases of the junction unmatched. The germline V gene encodes CDR1 LNHDA and CDR2 SQIVND (reference sequence). This CDR3 is built from 15 residues. This CDR3 reads CASSFGLAGNDEQFF. CDR3 sequence (DNA): TGTGCCAGTAGTTTCGGACTAGCGGGGAACGATGAGCAGTTCTTC.

The V gene is TRBV27, the J gene TRBJ2-7; D may be TRBD1 (6 bases). Germline CDR1 reads MNHEY; CDR2 reads SMNVEV (reference sequence). The V end was cut by 3 bases, the J end by 0 bases, with 9 bases between. The CDR3 is made up of 14 amino acids. CDR3 bases: TGTGCCAGCAGTTTCTTAGGGGGCTCCTACGAGCAGTACTTC. Protein product: CASSFLGGSYEQYF.

The chain combines TRBV9 with TRBJ1-3; D might be TRBD1 (6 bases). Germline assignment: CDR1 SGDLS and CDR2 YYNGEE. Trimming stripped 3 bases from V and 0 bases from J, with 10 bases between. This CDR3 has 15 residues. CDR3 in DNA: TGTGCCAGCAGCGACGGACAGATCTCTGGAAACACCATATATTTT. Amino acid sequence: CASSDGQISGNTIYF.

This chain links TRBV5-6 with TRBJ2-1; 13 nucleotides match TRBD2. The junction had 3 bases not matched to a gene; V was cut back by 1 base and J by 2 bases. Germline CDR1 reads SGHDT; CDR2 reads YYEEEE. The CDR3 loop spans 17 amino acids. The DNA of the CDR3 is TGTGCCAGCAGCTTGAGGACTAGCGGGGGCACCTACAATGAGCAGTTCTTC. As protein: CASSLRTSGGTYNEQFF. The full variable domain, in which reference TRBV5-6 and TRBJ2-1 provide the parts outside the CDR3, is DAGVTQSPTHLIKTRGQQVTLRCSPKSGHDTVSWYQQALGQGPQFIFQYYEEEERQRGNFPDRFSGHQFPNYSSELNVNALLLGDSALYLCASSLRTSGGTYNEQFFGPGTRLTVL.

This clone has a handful of counts. This chain links TRBV27 with TRBJ1-5; TRBD1 is a possible D gene (5 bases). The CDR3 length is 15 residues. Germline V gene sequence: CDR1 MNHEY, CDR2 SMNVEV (reference sequence). With 8 bases removed from V and 5 bases from J, the gap between germline ends came to 19 bases. The CDR3 loop is CASGTLGPRDQPQHF. The CDR3 region has the DNA TGTGCCAGCGGCACTTTGGGGCCTCGCGATCAGCCCCAGCATTTT.

This chain uses TRBV5-6 with TRBJ2-2; D gene unclear. V lost 0 bases, J lost 2 bases, and 8 bases lay in between. The germline gives CDR1 SGHDT, CDR2 YYEEEE. The CDR3 covers 15 residues. The CDR3 reads CASSLVGSNTGELFF. CDR3 nucleotides: TGTGCCAGCAGCTTGGTGGGCAGCAACACCGGGGAGCTGTTTTTT.

V gene TRBV10-3 combines with J gene TRBJ2-1; D might be TRBD1 (5 bases). The CDR3 covers 12 residues. Trimming took off 8 bases at V and 7 bases at J, with 12 bases between the two ends. Per the germline V gene, CDR1 is ENHRY and CDR2 is SYGVKD. Here the CDR3 reads CAIGRQMNEQFF. The CDR3, as DNA: TGTGCCATCGGTCGACAGATGAATGAGCAGTTCTTC.

The CDR3 here is CASSKQGNNSPLHF. Here the CDR3 DNA reads TGTGCCAGCAGCAAACAGGGGAACAATTCACCCCTCCACTTT. This chain connects TRBV3-1 (or the pseudogene TRBV3-2) to TRBJ1-6; 7 nucleotides match TRBD1. Trimming removed 5 bases from V and 7 bases from J; junction bases left unmatched: 5. Germline V gene data show CDR1 as LGHDT and CDR2 as YNNKEL (reference sequence). The CDR3 totals 14 residues.

The J gene is TRBJ1-2, the V gene TRBV5-1; a weak D match, TRBD1 (6 bases). Germline V CDR1 and CDR2: SGHRS, YFSETQ. The CDR3 is 16 amino acids. Trimming left V 0 bases short and J 8 bases short, with 20 bases between. In DNA form, the CDR3 reads TGCGCCAGCAGCTTGGTTTCCGGGACATCCGTGTGGGGCTACACCTTC. Its translation is CASSLVSGTSVWGYTF.

J is TRBJ1-6 and V is TRBV11-2, with TRBD1 matching over 12 bases. This CDR3 is built from 18 residues. CDR1 SGHAT and CDR2 FQNNGV come from the germline V gene. V trimming: 5 bases; J trimming: 6 bases; junction bases outside the gene matches: 11. This CDR3 reads CASSPRGQGASGNSPLHF. In DNA, the CDR3 is TGTGCCAGCAGCCCCAGGGGACAGGGGGCTTCGGGTAATTCACCCCTCCACTTT.

The CDR3 is CATSRGPGNTGELFF. DNA for the CDR3: TGTGCCACCAGCAGAGGTCCAGGGAACACCGGGGAGCTGTTTTTT. The chain recombines TRBV15 with TRBJ2-2; D ambiguous. The V gene lost 1 base and the J gene lost 1 base, with 7 bases spanning the gap. Germline CDR1 reads LNHNV; CDR2 reads YYDKDF (reference sequence). The CDR3 is 15 residues long.

The chain employs TRBV7-2 and TRBJ2-2; D call uncertain. The germline CDR1 and CDR2 sequences are SGHTA and FQGNSA. CDR3 size: 15 residues. Trimming pared 1 base from V and 3 bases from J, leaving 9 bases between. CDR3 sequence (DNA): TGTGCCAGCAGCTTAGGGGCCAGCCACACCGGGGAGCTGTTTTTT. Protein: CASSLGASHTGELFF.

This clone was detected a few times. CDR3 residues: CASSPRRVKGGSGTGELFF. CDR3 nucleotide sequence: TGTGCCAGCAGTCCGAGGAGGGTAAAAGGGGGCTCGGGCACCGGGGAGCTGTTTTTT. The rearrangement links TRBV3-1 (or the pseudogene TRBV3-2) to TRBJ2-2; weak D call: TRBD1 (7 bases). The CDR3 is made up of 19 amino acids. Germline CDR1 is LGHDT and CDR2 is YNNKEL (reference sequence). Deletions cut 6 bases from V and 4 bases from J, with 27 bases between.

This chain connects TRBV7-8 to TRBJ1-2; D is possibly TRBD1 (5 bases). Deletions cut 2 bases from V and 1 base from J, with 8 bases between. The CDR3 runs 14 residues. Germline CDR1 reads SGHVS; CDR2 reads FQNEAQ. CDR3 coding DNA: TGTGCCAGCAGCTTATATGACAGTAACTATGGCTACACCTTC. Its protein is CASSLYDSNYGYTF.

This CDR3 reads CASSQDLGASNSPLHF. DNA of the CDR3: TGCGCCAGCAGCCAAGATCTTGGGGCTAGTAATTCACCCCTCCACTTT. This chain links TRBV4-3 with TRBJ1-6; tentatively, D is TRBD1 (5 bases). Trimming stripped 0 bases from V and 6 bases from J, with 12 bases between. Germline V gene sequence: CDR1 LGHNA, CDR2 YSLEER. This CDR3 spans 16 amino acids.

The chain combines TRBV6-1 with TRBJ2-1, with D perhaps matching TRBD2 (6 bases). CDR1 is MNHNS, CDR2 SASEGT, per germline. V gave up 2 bases and J gave up 9 bases, with 20 bases separating them. The CDR3 consists of 16 residues. The CDR3 nucleotides read TGTGCCAGCAGTGAACCGGGACTCCGGCGGGGCGGTGAGCAGTTCTTC. This encodes CASSEPGLRRGGEQFF.

The chain couples TRBV5-1 to TRBJ2-3; D is ambiguous. The CDR3 extends over 13 amino acids. The V and J ends lost 4 bases and 1 base respectively, with 7 bases between them. Germline values: CDR1 SGHRS, CDR2 YFSETQ. The CDR3 DNA follows: TGCGCCAGCAGCGGGCAGGGCACAGATACGCAGTATTTT. This sequence encodes CASSGQGTDTQYF.

The CDR3 protein is CASRPDRGGAYEQYF. In nucleotides, the CDR3 is TGCGCCAGCAGACCGGACAGGGGGGGAGCCTACGAGCAGTACTTC. The gene calls are TRBV4-1 and TRBJ2-7; 10 bases are shared with TRBD1. Germline CDR1 reads MGHRA; CDR2 reads YSYEKL. Trimming took 6 bases from V and 2 from J; bases not matched to a gene: 7. The CDR3 runs 15 residues.